This entry concerns a single T cell receptor (beta chain). No antigen is known for it. This may be a read error: a much more frequent sequence differs by one nucleotide. The TCR beta CDR3 regions were amplified from the RNA transcripts. The first round of RT-PCR for the TCR CDR3 was performed with the HTBI primer set and the Qiagen OneStep RT-PCR kit. The libraries were constructed in a second round of multiplex PCR and then size-selected and purified. Libraries were sequenced paired-end with 100 bp reads on an Illumina HiSeq2000. Per the source publication's procedure: SOAPnuke was used to process the raw data, throwing out any read that contained adapters or uncalled bases, had a mean Phred below 15, or lacked an exact constant-primer or identifier match. High-quality paired reads were merged with COPE v1.2.5, and unique nucleotide sequences were defined as clonotypes. Clonotypes were aligned to IMGT TRBV, TRBD and TRBJ reference segments using MiTCR v1.1. The analysis was restricted to V-J combinations with a frequency above 0.0001, which together covered 99.2% of the repertoires. The TCS score was defined as F50 (clonal expansion) divided by E x V (chaos), with BLOSUM62-based TCRdist calculated between CDR3 peptides within each V-J. Welch's t-statistics and random forest reduced approximately 520 V-J features to roughly 13, which were used in a naive Bayes classifier (R e1071). TCRdb trimmed the raw reads at Q25, called clones with MiXCR and kept productive beta chains. For every CDR3 protein sequence, its rows merge into one entry that carries the most common genes and DNA. The V and J calls, along with clone size, are taken from TCRdb and not from the paper's own processing. The sample records about 300,000 distinct CDR3 sequences, about 14% of which are singletons. 7.8% of the sample belongs to the ten largest clones.

Hyperthyroidism patients were newly diagnosed, had a disease duration of under 2 months, and were aged 18 to 65 years. Any patient with an uncontrolled infection, another autoimmune disease, pregnancy or lactation was excluded. Diagnoses relied on clinical symptoms, serum thyroxine and TRAb, thyroid ultrasound and orbital computed tomography. Blood from progressor patients was drawn when they were first diagnosed with hyperthyroidism, before any ophthalmopathy symptoms appeared. PBMCs were isolated from roughly 10 ml of fresh peripheral blood by Ficoll-Paque density gradient centrifugation. Progressor patients were first diagnosed with Graves' hyperthyroidism and then developed ophthalmopathy during follow-up. Total RNA was extracted using Trizol reagent, and RNA quality was assessed on an Agilent 2100 Bioanalyzer. The record originates from a study of T cells in Graves' hyperthyroidism and ophthalmopathy (dated by TCRdb to about 2019). About the investigation overall: Peripheral blood samples were taken at the time of initial diagnosis, prior to any treatment. In roughly six Graves' hyperthyroidism patients, the study also compared T-cell repertoires from thyroid tissue with T-cell repertoires from blood. A discovery cohort of 95 to 100 patients, 43 with Graves' ophthalmopathy and 57 with stable Graves' hyperthyroidism, was used to find distinguishing TCR V-J signatures. Prospective prediction of ophthalmopathy was tested in an independent validation cohort consisting of some 18 hyperthyroidism patients and over 15 patients who later progressed to ophthalmopathy. Once sampling was done, hyperthyroidism patients were given methimazole at a starting dose of 30 mg daily, whereas ophthalmopathy patients were given high-dose intravenous methylprednisolone. According to the paper, TCR Vbeta CDR3 sequencing was carried out on about 140 peripheral blood samples, which came from some 41 ophthalmopathy, 70 to 80 hyperthyroidism and roughly 17 progressor patients. The 100 or so discovery patients were randomly split 7:3 into training and test sets.

The paper as a whole reports these results and caveats: In validation, the model predicted progression to ophthalmopathy a median of 6.5 months before onset, with approximately 68% sensitivity and roughly 79% specificity. Sample size was not statistically predetermined, and blinding of investigators to group allocation was not performed. Most expanded thyroid clonotypes (frequency above 0.001) were also detected in blood, a finding suggesting that blood repertoires may reflect thyroid immune responses. A 13 V-J signature model separated ophthalmopathy from stable hyperthyroidism, with around 90% sensitivity and 81.08% specificity in cross-validation and 80%/75% in testing.

The CDR3 covers 14 residues, taking in both the cysteine and the phenylalanine. Only the CDR3 DNA stays, 42 bases, in frame from base 1. The CDR1 and CDR2 encoded by the germline V gene (reference sequence) are LGHDT and YNNKEL. The chain joins TRBV3-1 to TRBJ1-1; the best D guess is TRBD1, with 5 bases matching. The TCR was taken from a woman in her thirties with Graves' hyperthyroidism that later progressed to Graves' ophthalmopathy. Sequences were obtained from blood. The nucleotide sequence reads TGTGCCTGCAGCCTCTGGACATTAGACACTGAAGCTTTCTTT. It specifies CACSLWTLDTEAFF.